What follows describes a single T cell receptor beta chain. Germline is not matched at one junction end, which may reflect a read error. Germline CDR1 reads MNHEY; CDR2 reads SVGAGI. The CDR3 runs 14 residues. This sample is part of a study of blood T cell repertoires in COVID-19. About the study: Researchers got acute and convalescent COVID-19 samples from the United States, Italy and Spain. In each case, the material was cDNA or gDNA derived from T cells, B-cell-depleted T cells, or PBMCs.

As handled by the study authors: Amplification with reference gene primers provided the estimates of nucleated cell counts. Some clones are missing from TCRdb's copy, which holds only in-frame ones; the method was immunoSEQ multiplex PCR. The D gene and trimming were derived from the DNA, and the V and J assignments and clone size from that table. The sample comprises under 200,000 clones, roughly nine tenths of which are singletons, and 0.99% rests with the top ten. The sample was peripheral blood. The sequence came from a young man with acute or convalescent COVID-19. This chain joins TRBV6-5 and TRBJ2-6; D might be TRBD2 (7 bases). The CDR3 DNA follows: TGTAGCACTACATCAGGGGCGGGGGTCAACGTCCTGACTTTC. It specifies CSTTSGAGVNVLTF.